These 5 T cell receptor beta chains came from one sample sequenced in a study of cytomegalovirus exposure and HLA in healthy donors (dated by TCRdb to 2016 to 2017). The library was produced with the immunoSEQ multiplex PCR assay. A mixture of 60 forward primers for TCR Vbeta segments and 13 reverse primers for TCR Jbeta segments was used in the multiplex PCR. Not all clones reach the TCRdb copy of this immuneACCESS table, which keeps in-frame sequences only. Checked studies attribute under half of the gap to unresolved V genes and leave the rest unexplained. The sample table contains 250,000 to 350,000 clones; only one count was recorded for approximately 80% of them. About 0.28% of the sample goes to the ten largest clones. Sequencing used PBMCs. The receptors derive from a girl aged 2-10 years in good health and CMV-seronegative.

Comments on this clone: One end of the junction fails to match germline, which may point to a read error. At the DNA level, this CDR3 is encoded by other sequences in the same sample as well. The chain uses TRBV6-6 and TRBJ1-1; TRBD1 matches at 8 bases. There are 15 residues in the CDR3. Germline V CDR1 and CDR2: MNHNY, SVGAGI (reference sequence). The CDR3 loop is CASSYRTGTHTEAFF. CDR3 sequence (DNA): TGTGCCAGCAGTTATCGGACAGGGACCCACACTGAAGCCTTCTTT.

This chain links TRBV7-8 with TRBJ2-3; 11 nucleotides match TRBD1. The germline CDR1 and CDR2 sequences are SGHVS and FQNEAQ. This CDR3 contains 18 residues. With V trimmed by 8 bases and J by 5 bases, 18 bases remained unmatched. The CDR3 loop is CASAPAPHRTGGLDTQYF. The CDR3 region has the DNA TGTGCCAGCGCCCCCGCCCCCCACCGGACAGGGGGCTTAGATACGCAGTATTTT.

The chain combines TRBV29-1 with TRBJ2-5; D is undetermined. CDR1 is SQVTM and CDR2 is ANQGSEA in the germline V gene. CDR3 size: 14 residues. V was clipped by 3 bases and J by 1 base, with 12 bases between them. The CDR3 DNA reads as TGCAGCGTTGATATGGCAGTCCTCCAAGAGACCCAGTACTTC. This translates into CSVDMAVLQETQYF.

CDR3: CASSYPRGAASTYEQYF. CDR3 nucleotides: TGTGCCAGCAGTTACCCCAGGGGAGCGGCCTCAACTTACGAGCAGTACTTC. The chain carries TRBV7-2 and TRBJ2-7, with D perhaps matching TRBD1 (6 bases). The CDR3 sequence is 17 residues long. The germline CDR1 and CDR2 sequences are SGHTA and FQGNSA. The V and J ends lost 6 bases and 4 bases respectively, with 25 bases between them.

CDR3 in amino acids: CASSLQNYNEQFF. CDR3 coding DNA: TGTGCCAGCAGCTTACAAAACTACAATGAGCAGTTCTTC. The chain combines TRBV7-9 with TRBJ2-1, with no clear D. The CDR3 has 13 residues. V lost 2 bases and J 3 bases, leaving 5 bases between the germline ends. The germline gives CDR1 SEHNR, CDR2 FQNEAQ (reference sequence).